This passage covers 18 T cell receptor beta chains from one sample sequenced in a study of beta chain features in type 1 diabetes. TCRB transcripts that were expressed got sequenced, as all of the isolated RNA had been reverse transcribed. Using immunoSEQ multiplex PCR, the repertoire was profiled, and TCRdb retains in-frame clones only, with some absent. In the table there are 640,000 or so clones, around 15% of which are singletons. These receptors have no identified antigens. Study-level results: Among patients with Type 1 diabetes, TCRB CDR3s were moderately but significantly shorter in every one of the four CD4+ subsets.

The sample was naive CD4+ T cells from blood. The receptors come from a young man with type 1 diabetes.

This clone was observed a handful of times. A junction end diverges from the germline sequence, so it may reflect a read error. V gene TRBV7-9 combines with J gene TRBJ1-2, with D possibly TRBD1 on 5 matching bases. This CDR3 spans 14 amino acids. CDR1 is SEHNR, CDR2 FQNEAQ, per germline (reference sequence). The CDR3 DNA follows: TGTGCCAGCAGCATAGCTTCGGGGCTCTACGGCTACACCTTC. It translates to CASSIASGLYGYTF. Full variable domain (missing parts from reference TRBV7-9 and TRBJ1-2): DTGVSQNPRHKITKRGQNVTFRCDPISEHNRLYWYRQTLGQGPEFLTYFQNEAQLEKSRLLSDRFSAERPKGSFSTLEIQRTEQGDSAMYLCASSIASGLYGYTFGSGTRLTVV.

This clone was observed a handful of times. This chain joins TRBV28 and TRBJ1-2; 7 positions match TRBD1. Trimming cost V 6 bases and J 4 bases; bases outside gene matches: 8. The V gene's germline CDR1 is MDHEN and CDR2 SYDVKM. The CDR3 loop spans 14 amino acids. The CDR3 is CASRGGGQPYGYTF. Written as DNA, the CDR3 is TGTGCCAGCAGGGGCGGGGGACAGCCCTATGGCTACACCTTC.

This chain links TRBV19 with TRBJ2-3; the D gene could be TRBD1 or TRBD2 (5 bases each). Germline loops: CDR1 LNHDA, CDR2 SQIVND (reference sequence). Trimming pared 6 bases from V and 0 bases from J, leaving 7 bases between. The CDR3 covers 13 residues. The CDR3 is CASRRDSTDTQYF. CDR3 coding DNA: TGTGCCAGTAGGAGGGACAGCACAGATACGCAGTATTTT.

J is TRBJ1-5 and V is TRBV9; D gene unclear. V lost 4 bases, J lost 4 bases, and 9 bases lay in between. The germline V gene has CDR1 SGDLS and CDR2 YYNGEE. This CDR3 has 13 amino acids. CDR3 coding DNA: TGTGCCAGCAGCTCATCGGGGAATCAGCCCCAGCATTTT. It translates to CASSSSGNQPQHF.

The chain links TRBV29-1 to TRBJ2-1; unclear D gene. From germline, CDR1 is SQVTM and CDR2 ANQGSEA. V was clipped by 7 bases and J by 4 bases, with 5 bases between them. The CDR3 runs to 10 residues. CDR3 bases: TGCAGCGCCCATTACAATGAGCAGTTCTTC. Protein: CSAHYNEQFF.

There are a few counts of this clone. The chain combines TRBV6-6 with TRBJ2-5; D remains unclear. Germline lookup yields CDR1 MNHNY and CDR2 SVGAGI (reference sequence). The CDR3 is made up of 13 amino acids. Trimming pared 2 bases from V and 5 bases from J, leaving 9 bases between. CDR3 protein: CASSYRLGETQYF. CDR3 bases: TGTGCCAGCAGTTACCGCCTGGGGGAGACCCAGTACTTC.

Comment on this clone: Other DNA sequences in the sample encode the same CDR3. The chain combines TRBV30 with TRBJ1-2; D unclear. V was cut by 0 bases and J by 4 bases, with 6 bases left in between. Germline loops: CDR1 GTSNPN, CDR2 SVGIG (reference sequence). The CDR3 spans 12 residues. The CDR3 region has the DNA TGTGCCTGGAGTGTCGGACTCTATGGCTACACCTTC. It is translated as CAWSVGLYGYTF.

V gene TRBV5-6 combines with J gene TRBJ2-7; 8 nucleotides line up with TRBD1. After removal of 4 bases from V and 7 bases from J, the junction contained 13 bases not matched to a gene. Germline V gene data show CDR1 as SGHDT and CDR2 as YYEEEE. The CDR3 spans 15 residues. The CDR3 DNA sequence: TGTGCCAGCAGCCTACCAGGACAGGGCTGGTTGGAGCAGTACTTC. Translating gives CASSLPGQGWLEQYF.

The chain recombines TRBV5-1 with TRBJ1-1, with 8 bases matching TRBD1. CDR1 and CDR2 from the germline V gene are SGHRS and YFSETQ. J gave up 2 bases and V 4 bases, and 10 bases lay outside the gene matches. The CDR3 has 16 residues. In DNA form, the CDR3 reads TGCGCCAGCAGCCCGCTGGTAGGACAGGGAAACACTGAAGCTTTCTTT. This sequence encodes CASSPLVGQGNTEAFF.

Only a few counts were recorded for this clone. The chain has TRBV9 and TRBJ1-4; no definite D call. Trimming pared 1 base from V and 7 bases from J, leaving 11 bases between. The CDR3 totals 14 residues. From germline, CDR1 is SGDLS and CDR2 YYNGEE. This chain's CDR3 is CASSVFGKGEKLFF. CDR3 bases: TGTGCCAGCAGCGTATTCGGTAAAGGTGAAAAACTGTTTTTT.

The chain uses TRBV7-8 and TRBJ1-5, with TRBD1 identical over 9 bases. The germline V gene has CDR1 SGHVS and CDR2 FQNEAQ. J was trimmed by 1 base and V by 6 bases; bases with no gene match: 4. The CDR3 is 15 amino acids. CDR3: CASRGQGGSNQPQHF. For the CDR3, the DNA is TGTGCCAGCAGGGGACAGGGCGGAAGCAATCAGCCCCAGCATTTT.

This clone has just a few counts. The J gene is TRBJ2-3, the V gene TRBV7-2; 7 positions agree with TRBD1. CDR3 size: 13 residues. Germline-derived CDR1 and CDR2 are SGHTA and FQGNSA. The CDR3 is CARGRGSTDTQYF. Written as DNA, the CDR3 is TGTGCTCGGGGCAGGGGGAGCACAGATACGCAGTATTTT.

The chain carries TRBV29-1 and TRBJ2-7; no clear D gene. CDR1 and CDR2 from the germline V gene are SQVTM and ANQGSEA. V lost 6 bases to trimming and J lost 0 bases, with 9 bases between them. The CDR3 sequence is 12 residues long. For the CDR3, the DNA is TGCAGCGTACGATCGAGCTCCTACGAGCAGTACTTC. Its protein is CSVRSSSYEQYF.

The V and J genes are TRBV7-9 and TRBJ2-7, with 8 bases identical to TRBD1. Germline values: CDR1 SEHNR, CDR2 FQNEAQ (reference sequence). The J segment lost 4 bases and the V segment lost 2 bases, leaving 1 base of the junction unmatched. The CDR3 has 13 residues. The CDR3 coding sequence is TGTGCCAGCAGCTTACGGACAGGGTACGAGCAGTACTTC. Translated, it gives CASSLRTGYEQYF.

This rearrangement joins TRBV5-1 to TRBJ2-7; TRBD1 aligns across 8 bases. Per the germline V gene, CDR1 is SGHRS and CDR2 is YFSETQ. V was clipped by 3 bases and J by 4 bases; unmatched bases: 6. The CDR3 has 14 amino acids. CDR3 in amino acids: CASSSMTGDYEQYF. For the CDR3, the DNA is TGCGCCAGCAGCTCGATGACAGGGGATTACGAGCAGTACTTC.

Concerning this clone: Relative to the germline gene, one junction end is altered; a read error may explain this. The chain has TRBV7-9 and TRBJ1-2; D remains unclear. The CDR3 has 8 amino acids. Germline CDR1 reads SEHNR; CDR2 reads FQNEAQ (reference sequence). The CDR3 region is CASSHRAF. The CDR3 nucleotides read TGTGCCAGCAGCCATAGAGCGTTC.

This clone was recorded a few times. The V call is TRBV5-4, the J call TRBJ2-1, with 14 bases identical to TRBD2. CDR1 and CDR2 (germline): SGHNT, YYREEE (reference sequence). The CDR3 runs 16 residues. The trim removed 5 bases at V and 7 bases at J, leaving 8 bases unmatched. In DNA form, the CDR3 reads TGTGCCAGCAGGCTAGCCGGGACTAGCGGGGGAAATGAGCAGTTCTTC. It translates to CASRLAGTSGGNEQFF.

A word on this clone: One junction end disagrees with the germline gene, perhaps due to a read error. The chain recombines TRBV7-7 with TRBJ2-5, with a tentative D call TRBD2 (6 bases). The CDR3 sequence is 13 residues long. The V gene's germline CDR1 is SSHAT and CDR2 FNYEAQ (reference sequence). CDR3 sequence reads: CASSLAVQETQYF. CDR3 sequence (DNA): TGTGCTAGCAGCTTAGCGGTACAAGAGACCCAGTACTTC.